Here is one TCR beta chain with its context. The antigen is undetermined. Profiling relied on immunoSEQ multiplex PCR, and the TCRdb table lists in-frame clones only, not all of them. This table has 80,000 to 90,000 clones, about nine tenths appearing once. This entry comes from a study of T cell responses to AZD1222 COVID-19 vaccine. The study, taken as a whole, reports: White British ancestry dominated among donors, who included more females, and clonal diversity was possibly underestimated. Breadth and depth of Spike-specific TCRs rose after two AZD1222 doses. Vaccine-associated CD4 TCRs spanned spike, dominant at 160-218 and 743-854. Within unmutated variant regions lay the reported targets of nearly half of spike-specific TCRs.

The CDR3 contains 16 residues. CDR1 LGHNA and CDR2 YNFKEQ come from the germline V gene. V shed 0 bases, J shed 8 bases, and the junction held 5 bases outside the gene matches. The clonotype comes from an adult in good health. The sequencing used peripheral blood, collected on day 0 of AZD1222 vaccination. V and J are TRBV4-2 and TRBJ1-4, with TRBD1 matching 11 bases. The CDR3 DNA reads TGTGCCAGCAGCCAAGATGCGAGGACAGGGGGCGAAAAACTGTTTTTT. This encodes CASSQDARTGGEKLFF.